The 8 T cell receptor beta chains in this list originate from one sample, sequenced in a study of cytomegalovirus exposure and HLA in healthy donors. 13 Jbeta primers and 60 Vbeta primers were used for the PCR. The protocol was immunoSEQ multiplex PCR, while the TCRdb copy is restricted to in-frame clones and leaves out a portion. Among 110,000 or so clones listed, roughly 69% were seen once. Sequenced: PBMCs. The source is a woman aged 65 to 85 in good health and CMV-seropositive.

V usage is TRBV5-1 and J usage is TRBJ2-3; TRBD1 matches at 11 bases. The CDR3 is 15 residues long. Germline CDR1 SGHRS, CDR2 YFSETQ. V lost 3 bases, J lost 3 bases, and 3 bases stayed unmatched. CDR3 region: CASSWGQGGTDTQYF. CDR3 bases: TGCGCCAGCAGCTGGGGACAGGGGGGGACAGATACGCAGTATTTT.

This clone turned up a few times. The V and J genes are TRBV10-3 and TRBJ1-1; D not resolved. Germline V CDR1 and CDR2: ENHRY, SYGVKD. Trimming took 11 bases from V and 8 from J, leaving 21 bases between them. CDR3 length: 13 amino acids. CDR3 bases: TGTGCCTCTACCGGGAGTCCAACCTCGGAAGCTTTCTTT. Amino acid sequence: CASTGSPTSEAFF.

This chain uses TRBV7-9 with TRBJ1-1, with D uncertain. V lost 6 bases and J 1 base, leaving 18 bases between the germline ends. The CDR3 length is 16 residues. CDR1 SEHNR and CDR2 FQNEAQ come from the germline V gene (reference sequence). The CDR3 region is CASRPRFPLTNTEAFF. The CDR3 bases are TGTGCCAGCAGACCCCGCTTTCCACTCACGAACACTGAAGCTTTCTTT.

This chain joins TRBV29-1 and TRBJ2-2, with 7 nucleotides matching TRBD1. This CDR3 is built from 11 residues. After removal of 7 bases from V and 6 bases from J, the junction contained 2 bases not matched to a gene. Germline CDR1 and CDR2: SQVTM and ANQGSEA. CDR3 coding DNA: TGCAGCGCAACAGGGGCCGGGGAGCTGTTTTTT. It encodes CSATGAGELFF.

The chain joins TRBV25-1 to TRBJ1-4, with D unresolved. CDR3 length equals 15 residues. V lost 6 bases to trimming and J lost 12 bases, with 23 bases between them. Germline CDR1 is MGHDK and CDR2 is SYGVNS. CDR3 in amino acids: CASSVQAAGSLELFF. The CDR3 DNA follows: TGTGCCAGCAGCGTCCAGGCGGCGGGAAGTCTGGAACTGTTTTTT.

V and J are TRBV19 and TRBJ1-5; D uncertain. Germline V gene lookup returns CDR1 LNHDA and CDR2 SQIVND (reference sequence). This CDR3 has 14 residues. V shed 6 bases and J shed 3 bases, with 12 bases lying between them. The CDR3 loop reads CASSKEGTNQPQHF. CDR3 nucleotide sequence: TGTGCCAGTAGCAAGGAGGGTACCAATCAGCCCCAGCATTTT.

The V call is TRBV29-1, the J call TRBJ1-1, with 7 bases aligning to TRBD1. After removal of 3 bases from V and 3 bases from J, the junction contained 4 bases not matched to a gene. The CDR3 extends over 13 amino acids. Germline CDR1 and CDR2: SQVTM and ANQGSEA. The CDR3 here is CSVETTGYTEAFF. CDR3 in DNA: TGCAGCGTTGAGACGACAGGGTACACTGAAGCTTTCTTT.

This clone was picked up one time. The CDR3 sequence is CASSASGGYEQYF. Written as DNA, the CDR3 is TGTGCCAGCAGCGCTAGCGGGGGCTACGAGCAGTACTTC. V is TRBV9 and J is TRBJ2-7; 10 bases match TRBD2. The CDR3 runs to 13 residues. CDR1 SGDLS and CDR2 YYNGEE come from the germline V gene. The junction had 0 bases not matched to a gene; V was cut back by 3 bases and J by 3 bases.